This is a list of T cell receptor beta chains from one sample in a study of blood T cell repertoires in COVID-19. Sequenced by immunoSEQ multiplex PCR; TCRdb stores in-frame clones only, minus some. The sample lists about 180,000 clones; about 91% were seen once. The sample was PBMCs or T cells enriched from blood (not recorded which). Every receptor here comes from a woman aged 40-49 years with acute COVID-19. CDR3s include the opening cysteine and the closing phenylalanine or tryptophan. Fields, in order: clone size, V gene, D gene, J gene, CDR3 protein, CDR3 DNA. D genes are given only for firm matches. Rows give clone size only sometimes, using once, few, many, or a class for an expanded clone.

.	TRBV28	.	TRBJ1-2	CASSFQEGLLTNYGYTF	TGTGCCAGCAGTTTCCAAGAAGGACTATTGACTAACTATGGCTACACCTTC
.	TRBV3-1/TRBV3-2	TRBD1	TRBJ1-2	CASTWGTGDYGYTF	TGTGCCAGCACCTGGGGAACAGGGGACTATGGCTACACCTTC
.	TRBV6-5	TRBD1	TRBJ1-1	CASSYQNRGNTEAFF	TGTGCCAGCAGTTACCAGAACAGGGGAAACACTGAAGCTTTCTTT
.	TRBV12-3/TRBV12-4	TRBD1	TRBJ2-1	CASSSSGGEQFF	TGTGCCAGCAGTTCCTCAGGGGGAGAGCAGTTCTTC
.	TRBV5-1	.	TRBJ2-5	CASSPPDGGLAKETQYF	TGCGCCAGCAGCCCCCCGGATGGCGGGCTAGCTAAAGAGACCCAGTACTTC
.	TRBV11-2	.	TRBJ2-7	CASSRPGVGYEQYF	TGTGCCAGCAGCCGGCCGGGGGTTGGCTACGAGCAGTACTTC
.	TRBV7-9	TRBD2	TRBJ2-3	CASSRSGRRTDTQYF	TGTGCCAGCAGTCGTAGCGGGAGGAGGACAGATACGCAGTATTTT
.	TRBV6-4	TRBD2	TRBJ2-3	CASSAGTSGGGTDTQYF	TGTGCCAGCAGCGCGGGGACTAGCGGGGGAGGCACAGATACGCAGTATTTT
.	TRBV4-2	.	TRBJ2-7	CASSQGANYEQYF	TGTGCCAGCAGCCAAGGGGCCAACTACGAGCAGTACTTC
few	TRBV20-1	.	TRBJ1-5	CSASQAAYSNQPQHF	TGCAGTGCTAGTCAGGCAGCATATAGCAATCAGCCCCAGCATTTT
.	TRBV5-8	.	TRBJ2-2	CASKLDLGLTNTGELFF	TGTGCCAGCAAGCTTGATCTAGGACTTACGAACACCGGGGAGCTGTTTTTT
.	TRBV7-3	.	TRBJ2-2	CASSRDWSTGELFF	TGTGCCAGCAGCCGAGATTGGAGCACCGGGGAGCTGTTTTTT
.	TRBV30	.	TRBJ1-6	CAWSASGAPYNSPLHF	TGTGCCTGGAGTGCATCAGGGGCCCCCTATAATTCACCCCTCCACTTT
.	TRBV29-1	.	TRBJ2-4	CSVVTNSGIQYF	TGCAGCGTGGTAACCAACAGCGGGATTCAGTACTTC
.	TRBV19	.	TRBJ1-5	CASRDSYSNQPQHF	TGTGCCAGTCGCGACAGTTATAGCAATCAGCCCCAGCATTTT
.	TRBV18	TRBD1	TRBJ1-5	CASSPGTVNQPQHF	TGTGCCAGCTCACCAGGGACAGTTAATCAGCCCCAGCATTTT
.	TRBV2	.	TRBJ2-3	CASTPPPGLNTDTQYF	TGTGCCAGCACCCCACCCCCCGGACTAAACACAGATACGCAGTATTTT
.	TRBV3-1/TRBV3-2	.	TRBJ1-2	CASSPSTVHYGYTF	TGTGCCAGCAGCCCGTCGACAGTCCACTATGGCTACACCTTC
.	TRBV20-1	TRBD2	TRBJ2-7	CSASRAGVSYEQYF	TGCAGTGCTAGTCGGGCGGGAGTATCCTACGAGCAGTACTTC
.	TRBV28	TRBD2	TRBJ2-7	CASSSAGGPGIEQYF	TGTGCCAGCAGTTCAGCGGGAGGGCCCGGAATCGAGCAGTACTTC
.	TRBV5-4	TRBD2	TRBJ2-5	CASSFPGLAGETQYF	TGTGCCAGCAGCTTCCCGGGACTAGCGGGAGAGACCCAGTACTTC
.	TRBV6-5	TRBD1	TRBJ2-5	CASSYTTGGSETQYF	TGTGCCAGCAGTTACACCACAGGGGGTTCGGAGACCCAGTACTTC
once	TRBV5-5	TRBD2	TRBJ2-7	CASSSFYRDGRYEQYF	TGTGCCAGCAGCTCCTTTTACCGGGACGGGAGGTACGAGCAGTACTTC
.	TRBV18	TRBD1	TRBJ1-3	CASSPREGASGNTIYF	TGTGCCAGCTCACCACGTGAGGGGGCCTCTGGAAACACCATATATTTT
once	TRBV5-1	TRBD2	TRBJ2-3	CASSLILAGVGVTQYF	TGCGCCAGCAGCTTGATACTAGCGGGAGTGGGAGTTACGCAGTATTTT
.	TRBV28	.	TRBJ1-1	CASSPPEGWTEAFF	TGTGCCAGCAGCCCCCCGGAGGGTTGGACTGAAGCTTTCTTT
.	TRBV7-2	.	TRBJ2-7	CASSPLASYEQYF	TGTGCCAGCAGCCCTCTAGCGAGCTACGAGCAGTACTTC
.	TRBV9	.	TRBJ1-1	CASSVCRAEMNTEAFF	TGTGCCAGCAGCGTATGTAGAGCCGAGATGAACACTGAAGCTTTCTTT
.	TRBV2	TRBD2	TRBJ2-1	CASSELAGNEQFF	TGTGCCAGCAGTGAACTAGCGGGAAATGAGCAGTTCTTC
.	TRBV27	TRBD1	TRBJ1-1	CASSGTVNTEAFF	TGTGCCAGCAGTGGGACAGTTAACACTGAAGCTTTCTTT
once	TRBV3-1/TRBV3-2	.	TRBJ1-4	CASSQEGRTGFNEKLFF	TGTGCCAGCAGCCAAGAGGGGAGAACAGGGTTCAATGAAAAACTGTTTTTT
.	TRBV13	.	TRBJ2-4	CASSLGSGTSDIQYF	TGTGCCAGCAGCTTAGGTTCAGGGACATCGGACATTCAGTACTTC
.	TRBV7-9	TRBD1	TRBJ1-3	CASSFHTGDFFSGNTIYF	TGTGCCAGCAGCTTCCATACAGGGGACTTTTTCTCTGGAAACACCATATATTTT
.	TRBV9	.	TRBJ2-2	CASSVVEGYTGELFF	TGTGCCAGCAGCGTAGTCGAGGGTTACACCGGGGAGCTGTTTTTT
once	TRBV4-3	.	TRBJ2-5	CASSQDRSRWETQYF	TGCGCCAGCAGCCAAGATAGGTCTAGATGGGAGACCCAGTACTTC
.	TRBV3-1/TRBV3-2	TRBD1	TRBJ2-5	CASSQGTGQETQYF	TGTGCCAGCAGCCAAGGGACAGGTCAAGAGACCCAGTACTTC
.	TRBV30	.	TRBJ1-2	CAWERQKFYGYTF	TGTGCCTGGGAGCGGCAGAAATTCTATGGCTACACCTTC
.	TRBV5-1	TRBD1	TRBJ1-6	CASSEGDRTNSPLHF	TGCGCCAGCAGCGAAGGGGACAGAACTAATTCACCCCTCCACTTT
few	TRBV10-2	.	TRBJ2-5	CASTLQETQYF	TGCGCCAGCACCCTCCAAGAGACCCAGTACTTC
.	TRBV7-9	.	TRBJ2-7	CASSLGREWSYEQYF	TGTGCCAGCAGCTTAGGACGGGAGTGGTCCTACGAGCAGTACTTC
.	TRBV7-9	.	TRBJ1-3	CASSLRGTAGNTIYF	TGTGCCAGCAGCCTTCGGGGGACGGCTGGAAACACCATATATTTT
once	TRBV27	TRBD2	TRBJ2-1	CASSPDPPSGVFSYNEQFF	TGTGCCAGCAGTCCCGATCCGCCTAGCGGGGTGTTCTCCTACAATGAGCAGTTCTTC
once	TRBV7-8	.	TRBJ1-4	CASSPPRGTNEKLFF	TGTGCCAGCAGCCCCCCCCGAGGGACTAATGAAAAACTGTTTTTT
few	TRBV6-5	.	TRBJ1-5	CASSYFSGQPQHF	TGTGCCAGCAGTTACTTTTCGGGACAGCCCCAGCATTTT
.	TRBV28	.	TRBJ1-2	CGAAQDYGYTF	TGTGGAGCGGCTCAGGACTATGGCTACACCTTC
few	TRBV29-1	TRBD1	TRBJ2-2	CSASDRGPTGELFF	TGCAGCGCCTCCGACAGGGGGCCCACCGGGGAGCTGTTTTTT
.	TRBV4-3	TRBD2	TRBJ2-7	CASSQHYERERTRAIYEQYF	TGCGCCAGCAGCCAACATTACGAACGGGAGCGGACTAGGGCAATCTACGAGCAGTACTTC
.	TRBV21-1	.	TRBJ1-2	CASSKEPGDYGYTF	TGTGCCAGCAGCAAAGAACCAGGGGATTATGGCTACACCTTC
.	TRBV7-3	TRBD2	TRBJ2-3	CASSFGGTTDTQYF	TGTGCCAGCAGCTTCGGGGGGACCACAGATACGCAGTATTTT
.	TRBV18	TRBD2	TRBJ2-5	CASSPPTSGSRKTQYF	TGTGCCAGCTCACCACCTACTAGCGGGAGTCGGAAGACCCAGTACTTC
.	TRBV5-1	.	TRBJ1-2	CASSLGSIENYGYTF	TGCGCCAGCAGCTTGGGGTCTATAGAAAACTATGGCTACACCTTC
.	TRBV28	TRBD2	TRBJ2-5	CASSLAGGIETQYF	TGTGCCAGCAGTTTAGCGGGGGGGATAGAGACCCAGTACTTC
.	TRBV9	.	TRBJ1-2	CASTREARDYGYTF	TGTGCCAGCACACGGGAGGCCAGGGACTATGGCTACACCTTC
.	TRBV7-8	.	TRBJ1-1	CASSPEASVTEAFF	TGTGCCAGCAGCCCCGAAGCCAGCGTTACTGAAGCTTTCTTT
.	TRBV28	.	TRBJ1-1	CASSLLLGDRMNTEAFF	TGTGCCAGCAGTTTACTTCTCGGAGACCGCATGAACACTGAAGCTTTCTTT
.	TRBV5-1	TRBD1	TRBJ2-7	CASSLYRGQPYEQYF	TGCGCCAGCAGCTTGTACAGGGGGCAGCCCTACGAGCAGTACTTC